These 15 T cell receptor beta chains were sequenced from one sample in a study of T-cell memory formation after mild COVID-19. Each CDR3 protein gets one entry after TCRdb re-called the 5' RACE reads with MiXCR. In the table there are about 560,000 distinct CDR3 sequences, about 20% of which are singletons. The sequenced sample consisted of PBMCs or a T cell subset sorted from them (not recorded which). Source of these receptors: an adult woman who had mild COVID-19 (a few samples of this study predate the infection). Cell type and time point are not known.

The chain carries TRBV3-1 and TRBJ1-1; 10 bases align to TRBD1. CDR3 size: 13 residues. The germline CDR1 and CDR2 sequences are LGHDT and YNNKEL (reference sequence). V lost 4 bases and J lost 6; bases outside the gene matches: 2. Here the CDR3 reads CASSRTGGAEAFF. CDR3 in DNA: TGTGCCAGCAGCCGGACAGGGGGAGCTGAAGCTTTCTTT.

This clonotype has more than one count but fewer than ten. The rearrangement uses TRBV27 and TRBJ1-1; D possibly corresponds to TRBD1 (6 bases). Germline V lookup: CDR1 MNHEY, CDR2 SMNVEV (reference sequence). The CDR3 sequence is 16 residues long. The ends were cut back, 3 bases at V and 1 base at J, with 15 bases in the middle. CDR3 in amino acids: CASSFTLTRGNTEAFF. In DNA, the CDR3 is TGTGCCAGCAGTTTCACCCTCACCAGGGGGAACACTGAAGCTTTCTTT.

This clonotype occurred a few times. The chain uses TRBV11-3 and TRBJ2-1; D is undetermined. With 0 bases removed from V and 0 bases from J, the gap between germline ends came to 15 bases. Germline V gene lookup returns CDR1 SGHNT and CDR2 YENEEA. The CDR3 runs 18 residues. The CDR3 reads CASSLDQGLGSSYNEQFF. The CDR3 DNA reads TGTGCCAGCAGCTTAGATCAAGGGCTAGGAAGCTCCTACAATGAGCAGTTCTTC.

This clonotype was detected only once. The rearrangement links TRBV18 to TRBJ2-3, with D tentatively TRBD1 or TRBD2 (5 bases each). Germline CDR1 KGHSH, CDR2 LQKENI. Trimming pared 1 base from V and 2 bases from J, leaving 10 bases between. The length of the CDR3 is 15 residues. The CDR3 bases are TGTGCCAGCTCACCACTCGGGGCCTCCACAGATACGCAGTATTTT. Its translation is CASSPLGASTDTQYF.

The CDR3 reads CASSPISGVRPQHF. The DNA for the CDR3 is TGTGCCAGCTCACCAATTTCAGGGGTCCGGCCCCAGCATTTT. This rearrangement joins TRBV18 to TRBJ1-5; D might be TRBD1 (6 bases). The V gene lost 2 bases and the J gene lost 9 bases, with 14 bases spanning the gap. Germline CDR1 reads KGHSH; CDR2 reads LQKENI. This CDR3 comprises 14 residues.

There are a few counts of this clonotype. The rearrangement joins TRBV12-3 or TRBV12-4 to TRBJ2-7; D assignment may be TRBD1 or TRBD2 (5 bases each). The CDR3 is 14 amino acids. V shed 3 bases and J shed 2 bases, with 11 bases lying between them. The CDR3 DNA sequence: TGTGCCAGCAGTTTCGGGACGGAAACCTACGAGCAGTACTTC. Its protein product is CASSFGTETYEQYF.

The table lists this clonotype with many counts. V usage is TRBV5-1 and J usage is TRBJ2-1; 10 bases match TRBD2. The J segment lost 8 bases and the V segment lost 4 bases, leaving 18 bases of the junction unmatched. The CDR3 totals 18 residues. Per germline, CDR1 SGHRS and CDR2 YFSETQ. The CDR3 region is CASSQFLGSSGGMDEQFF. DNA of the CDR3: TGCGCCAGCAGCCAATTTCTGGGATCTAGCGGGGGAATGGATGAGCAGTTCTTC.

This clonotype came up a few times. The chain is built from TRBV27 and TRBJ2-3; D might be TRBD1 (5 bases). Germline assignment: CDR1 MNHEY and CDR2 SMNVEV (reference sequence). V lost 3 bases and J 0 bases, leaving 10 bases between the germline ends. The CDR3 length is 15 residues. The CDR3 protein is CASSLGLLSTDTQYF. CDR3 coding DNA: TGTGCCAGCAGTTTGGGGCTTTTAAGCACAGATACGCAGTATTTT.

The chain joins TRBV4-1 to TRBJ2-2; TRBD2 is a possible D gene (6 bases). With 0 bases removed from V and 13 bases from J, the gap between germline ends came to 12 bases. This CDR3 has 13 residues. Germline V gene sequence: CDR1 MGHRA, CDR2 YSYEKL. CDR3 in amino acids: CASSQDGWGGLFF. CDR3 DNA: TGCGCCAGCAGCCAAGACGGATGGGGAGGGCTGTTTTTT.

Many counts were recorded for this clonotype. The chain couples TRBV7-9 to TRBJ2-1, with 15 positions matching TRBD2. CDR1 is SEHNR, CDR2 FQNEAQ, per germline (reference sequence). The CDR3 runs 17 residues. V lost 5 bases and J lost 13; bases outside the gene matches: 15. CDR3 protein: CASSTFGGTSGGRSQFF. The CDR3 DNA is TGTGCCAGCAGCACGTTCGGCGGGACTAGCGGGGGGCGATCCCAGTTCTTC.

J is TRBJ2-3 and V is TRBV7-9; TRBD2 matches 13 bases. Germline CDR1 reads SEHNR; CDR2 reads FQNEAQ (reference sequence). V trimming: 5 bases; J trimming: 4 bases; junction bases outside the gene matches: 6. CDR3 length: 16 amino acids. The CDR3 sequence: CASSPGLAGAPDTQYF. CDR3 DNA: TGTGCCAGCAGCCCCGGACTAGCGGGAGCTCCAGATACGCAGTATTTT.

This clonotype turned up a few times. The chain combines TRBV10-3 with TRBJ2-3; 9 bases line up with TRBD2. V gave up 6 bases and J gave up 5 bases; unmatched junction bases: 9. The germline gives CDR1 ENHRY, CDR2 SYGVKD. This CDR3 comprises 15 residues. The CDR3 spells CAISSSGVSQDTQYF. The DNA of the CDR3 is TGTGCCATCAGCTCTAGCGGGGTTTCGCAAGATACGCAGTATTTT.

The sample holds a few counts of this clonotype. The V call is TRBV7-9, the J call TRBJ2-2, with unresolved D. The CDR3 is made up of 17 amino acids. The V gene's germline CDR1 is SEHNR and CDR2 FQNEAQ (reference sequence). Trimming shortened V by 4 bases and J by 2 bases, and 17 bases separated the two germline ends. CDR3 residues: CASSSPRYGHNTGELFF. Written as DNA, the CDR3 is TGTGCCAGCAGCTCCCCCCGGTATGGGCACAACACCGGGGAGCTGTTTTTT.

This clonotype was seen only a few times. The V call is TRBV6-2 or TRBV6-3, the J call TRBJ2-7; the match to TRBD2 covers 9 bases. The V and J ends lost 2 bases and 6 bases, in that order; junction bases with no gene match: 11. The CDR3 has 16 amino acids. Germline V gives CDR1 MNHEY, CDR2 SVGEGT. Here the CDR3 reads CASSYRPAREGREQYF. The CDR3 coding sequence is TGTGCCAGCAGTTACAGGCCTGCGCGGGAGGGCCGCGAGCAGTACTTC.

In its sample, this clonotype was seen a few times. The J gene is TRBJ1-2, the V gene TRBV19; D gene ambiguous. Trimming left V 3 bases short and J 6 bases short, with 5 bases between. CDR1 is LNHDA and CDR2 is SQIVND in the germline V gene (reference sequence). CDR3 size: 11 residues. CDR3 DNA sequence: TGTGCCAGTAGTATTCGTGATGGCTACACCTTC. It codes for CASSIRDGYTF.